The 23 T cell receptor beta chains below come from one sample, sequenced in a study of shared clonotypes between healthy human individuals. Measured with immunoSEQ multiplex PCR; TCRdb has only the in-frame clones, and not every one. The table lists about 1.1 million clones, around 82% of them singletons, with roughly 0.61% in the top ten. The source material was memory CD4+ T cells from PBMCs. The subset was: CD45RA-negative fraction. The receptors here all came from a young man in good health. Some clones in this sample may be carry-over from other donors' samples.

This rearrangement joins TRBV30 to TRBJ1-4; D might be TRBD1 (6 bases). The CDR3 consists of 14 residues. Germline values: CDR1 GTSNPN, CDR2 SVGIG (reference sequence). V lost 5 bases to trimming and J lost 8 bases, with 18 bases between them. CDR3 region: CAWDKGGPWEKLFF. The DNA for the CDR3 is TGTGCCTGGGATAAGGGGGGCCCTTGGGAAAAACTGTTTTTT.

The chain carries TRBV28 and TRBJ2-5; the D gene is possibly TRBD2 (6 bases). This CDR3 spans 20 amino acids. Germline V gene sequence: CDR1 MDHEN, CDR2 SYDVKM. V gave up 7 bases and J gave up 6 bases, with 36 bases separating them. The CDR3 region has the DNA TGTGCCAGCATTCCAGAGAACACGGCGGCAGTTGGAGTAGGAGGGCAGACCCAGTACTTC. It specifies CASIPENTAAVGVGGQTQYF. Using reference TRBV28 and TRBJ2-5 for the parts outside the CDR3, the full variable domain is DVKVTQSSRYLVKRTGEKVFLECVQDMDHENMFWYRQDPGLGLRLIYFSYDVKMKEKGDIPEGYSVSREKKERFSLILESASTNQTSMYLCASIPENTAAVGVGGQTQYFGPGTRLLVL.

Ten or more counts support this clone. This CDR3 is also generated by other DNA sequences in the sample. The DNA for the CDR3 is TGTGCCAGCAGTTTGGGGGGCCTGGGCTATGGCTACACCTTC. Its protein product is CASSLGGLGYGYTF. V usage is TRBV28 and J usage is TRBJ1-2, with D maybe TRBD1 (6 bases). This CDR3 has 14 residues. V lost 3 bases, J lost 4 bases, and 12 bases lay in between. Germline V gives CDR1 MDHEN, CDR2 SYDVKM.

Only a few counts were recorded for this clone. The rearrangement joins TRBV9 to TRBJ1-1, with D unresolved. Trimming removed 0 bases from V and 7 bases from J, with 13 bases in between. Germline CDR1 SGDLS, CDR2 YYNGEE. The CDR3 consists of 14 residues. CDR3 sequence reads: CASSVGEAWGEAFF. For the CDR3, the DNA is TGTGCCAGCAGCGTAGGGGAGGCATGGGGTGAAGCTTTCTTT.

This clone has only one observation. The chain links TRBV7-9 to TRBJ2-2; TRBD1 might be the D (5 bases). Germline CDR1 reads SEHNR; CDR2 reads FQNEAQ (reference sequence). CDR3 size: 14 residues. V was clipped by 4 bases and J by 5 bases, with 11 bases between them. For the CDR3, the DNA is TGTGCCAGCAGCTATCAGGGAAGTACCGGGGAGCTGTTTTTT. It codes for CASSYQGSTGELFF.

CDR3 sequence reads: CASTPSRDGTYEQYF. The DNA of the CDR3 is TGTGCCAGCACCCCCTCTAGGGACGGAACCTACGAGCAGTACTTC. The rearrangement joins TRBV25-1 to TRBJ2-7; the D call may be TRBD1 or TRBD2 (5 bases each). Germline V gene data show CDR1 as MGHDK and CDR2 as SYGVNS. This CDR3 contains 15 residues. V lost 7 bases, J lost 2 bases, and 18 bases lay in between.

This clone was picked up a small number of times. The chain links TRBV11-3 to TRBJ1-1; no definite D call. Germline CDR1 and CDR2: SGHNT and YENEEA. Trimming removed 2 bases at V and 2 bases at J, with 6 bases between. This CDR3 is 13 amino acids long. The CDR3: CASSLRPNTEAFF. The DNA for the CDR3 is TGTGCCAGCAGCTTAAGGCCTAACACTGAAGCTTTCTTT.

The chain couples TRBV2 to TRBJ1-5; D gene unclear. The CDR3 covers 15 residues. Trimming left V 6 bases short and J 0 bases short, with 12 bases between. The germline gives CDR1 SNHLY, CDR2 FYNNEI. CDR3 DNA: TGTGCCAGCAGCCCCGTGGGGTTTAGCAATCAGCCCCAGCATTTT. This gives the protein CASSPVGFSNQPQHF.

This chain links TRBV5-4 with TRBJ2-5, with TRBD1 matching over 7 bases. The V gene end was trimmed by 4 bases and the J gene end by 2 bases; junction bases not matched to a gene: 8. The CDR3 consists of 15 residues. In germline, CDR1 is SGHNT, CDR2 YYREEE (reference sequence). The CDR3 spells CASSTRQGGQETQYF. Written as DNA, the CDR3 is TGTGCCAGCAGCACTCGACAGGGTGGACAAGAGACCCAGTACTTC.

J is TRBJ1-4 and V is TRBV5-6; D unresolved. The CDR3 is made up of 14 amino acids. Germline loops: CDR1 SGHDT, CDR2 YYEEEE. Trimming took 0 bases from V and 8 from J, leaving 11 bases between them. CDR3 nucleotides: TGTGCCAGCAGCTTGGCCAGAGCCGACGAAAAACTGTTTTTT. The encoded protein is CASSLARADEKLFF.

The CDR3 bases are TGCAGCTGCGACAGGGGGAACACCGGGGAGCTGTTTTTT. It specifies CSCDRGNTGELFF. This chain uses TRBV29-1 with TRBJ2-2; 8 nucleotides match TRBD1. Germline CDR1 reads SQVTM; CDR2 reads ANQGSEA. This CDR3 has 13 amino acids. V shed 8 bases and J 1 base; nucleotides not matched to a gene: 3.

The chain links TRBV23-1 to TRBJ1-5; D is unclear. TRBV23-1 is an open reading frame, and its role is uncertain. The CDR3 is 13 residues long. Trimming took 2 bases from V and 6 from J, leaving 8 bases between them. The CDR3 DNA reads TGCGCCAGCAGTCAAGCATCGCGTCAGCCCCAGCATTTT. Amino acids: CASSQASRQPQHF.

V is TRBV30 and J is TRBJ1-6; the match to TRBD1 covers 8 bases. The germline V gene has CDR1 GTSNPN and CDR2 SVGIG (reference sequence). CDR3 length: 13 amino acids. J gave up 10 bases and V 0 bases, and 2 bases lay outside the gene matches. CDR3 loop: CAWSVDRDSPLHF. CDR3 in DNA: TGTGCCTGGAGTGTGGACAGGGACTCACCCCTCCACTTT.

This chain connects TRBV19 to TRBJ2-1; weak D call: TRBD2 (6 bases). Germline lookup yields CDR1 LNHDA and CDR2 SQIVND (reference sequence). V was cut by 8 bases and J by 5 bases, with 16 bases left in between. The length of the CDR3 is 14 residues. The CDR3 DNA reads TGTGCCAGTGCCGGGGGTGCGGGAAACAATGAGCAGTTCTTC. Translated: CASAGGAGNNEQFF.

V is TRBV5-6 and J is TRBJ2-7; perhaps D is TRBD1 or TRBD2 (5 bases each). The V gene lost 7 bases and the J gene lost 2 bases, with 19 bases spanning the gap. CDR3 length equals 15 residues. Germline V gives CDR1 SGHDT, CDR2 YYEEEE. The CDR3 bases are TGTGCCAGCGGACTCCTGAGGGACCCTACCTACGAGCAGTACTTC. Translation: CASGLLRDPTYEQYF.

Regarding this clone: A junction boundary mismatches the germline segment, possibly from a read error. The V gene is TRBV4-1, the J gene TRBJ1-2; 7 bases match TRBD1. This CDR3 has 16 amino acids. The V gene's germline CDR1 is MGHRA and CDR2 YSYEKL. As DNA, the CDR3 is TGCGCCAGCAACCAAGGCAGGACAGGACCCAACTATGGCTACACCTTC. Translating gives CASNQGRTGPNYGYTF.

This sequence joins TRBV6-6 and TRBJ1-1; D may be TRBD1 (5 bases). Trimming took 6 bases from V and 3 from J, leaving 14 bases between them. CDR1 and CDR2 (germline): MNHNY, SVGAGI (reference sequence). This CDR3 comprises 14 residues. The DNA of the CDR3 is TGTGCCAGCAGCCCCGGGGGAGGGGACACTGAAGCTTTCTTT. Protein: CASSPGGGDTEAFF.

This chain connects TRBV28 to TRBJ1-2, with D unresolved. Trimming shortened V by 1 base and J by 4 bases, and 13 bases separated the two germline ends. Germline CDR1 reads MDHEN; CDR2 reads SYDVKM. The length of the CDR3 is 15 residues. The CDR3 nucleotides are TGTGCCAGCAGTTTATTTGGTAGCGGAGGCTATGGCTACACCTTC. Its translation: CASSLFGSGGYGYTF.

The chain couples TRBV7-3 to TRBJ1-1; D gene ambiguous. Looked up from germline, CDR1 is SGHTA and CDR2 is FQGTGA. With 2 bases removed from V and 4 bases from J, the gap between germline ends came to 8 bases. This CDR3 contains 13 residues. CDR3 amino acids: CASSLWTTTEAFF. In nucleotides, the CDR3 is TGTGCCAGCAGCTTATGGACGACCACTGAAGCTTTCTTT.

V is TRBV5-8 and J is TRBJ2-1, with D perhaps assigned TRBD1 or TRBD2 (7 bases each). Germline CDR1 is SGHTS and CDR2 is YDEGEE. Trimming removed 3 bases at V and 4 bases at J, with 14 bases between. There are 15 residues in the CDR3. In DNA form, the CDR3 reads TGTGCCAGCAGCTCCAGGGGGGGAGTATACAATGAGCAGTTCTTC. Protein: CASSSRGGVYNEQFF.

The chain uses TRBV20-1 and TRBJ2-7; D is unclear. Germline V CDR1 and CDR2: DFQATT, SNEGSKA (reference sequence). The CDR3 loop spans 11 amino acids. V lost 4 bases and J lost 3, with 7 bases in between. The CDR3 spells CSAKGFYEQYF. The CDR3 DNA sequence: TGCAGTGCTAAAGGCTTCTACGAGCAGTACTTC.

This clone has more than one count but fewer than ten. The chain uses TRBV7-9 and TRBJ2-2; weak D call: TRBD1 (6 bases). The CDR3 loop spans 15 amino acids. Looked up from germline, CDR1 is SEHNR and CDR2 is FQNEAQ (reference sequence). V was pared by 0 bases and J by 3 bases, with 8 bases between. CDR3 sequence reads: CASSLAGQHTGELFF. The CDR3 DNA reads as TGTGCCAGCAGCTTAGCGGGACAACACACCGGGGAGCTGTTTTTT.

The CDR3 here is CASSQGLGAFF. The CDR3 DNA is TGTGCCAGCAGTCAAGGACTCGGAGCTTTCTTT. The V gene is TRBV28, the J gene TRBJ1-1; no firm D call. The CDR3 length is 11 residues. The germline V gene has CDR1 MDHEN and CDR2 SYDVKM. The ends were cut back, 5 bases at V and 10 bases at J, with 11 bases in the middle. Looking up the rest from reference TRBV28 and TRBJ1-1 gives the full variable domain: DVKVTQSSRYLVKRTGEKVFLECVQDMDHENMFWYRQDPGLGLRLIYFSYDVKMKEKGDIPEGYSVSREKKERFSLILESASTNQTSMYLCASSQGLGAFFGQGTRLTVV.